Described below is a single T cell receptor (beta chain) sequence and its context. Seattle enrolled patients during active infection and tracked them longitudinally. This entry is derived from a study of blood T cell repertoires in COVID-19. Study at large: T cells, B-cell-depleted T cells, or PBMCs provided the cDNA or gDNA that served as material.

Per the authors' pipeline: From reference gene primer amplification, estimates of nucleated cell counts were derived. Assay: immunoSEQ multiplex PCR; the TCRdb copy retains only in-frame clones and omits some. V and J calls and clone size are given by that table; D and trimming were obtained from the DNA. The repertoire holds 300,000 to 350,000 clones, 85% to 90% seen once, with about 6.7% in the top ten. The sequenced sample was peripheral blood. This receptor was identified in a woman in her 70s with COVID-19, enrolled during active disease.

CDR3 region: CASSRGESTEAFF. The CDR3 DNA sequence: TGTGCCAGCAGCAGGGGGGAGTCCACTGAAGCTTTCTTT. V gene TRBV12-3 or TRBV12-4 combines with J gene TRBJ1-1; 7 bases map to TRBD1. V shed 6 bases, J shed 4 bases, and the junction held 5 bases outside the gene matches. There are 13 residues in the CDR3.